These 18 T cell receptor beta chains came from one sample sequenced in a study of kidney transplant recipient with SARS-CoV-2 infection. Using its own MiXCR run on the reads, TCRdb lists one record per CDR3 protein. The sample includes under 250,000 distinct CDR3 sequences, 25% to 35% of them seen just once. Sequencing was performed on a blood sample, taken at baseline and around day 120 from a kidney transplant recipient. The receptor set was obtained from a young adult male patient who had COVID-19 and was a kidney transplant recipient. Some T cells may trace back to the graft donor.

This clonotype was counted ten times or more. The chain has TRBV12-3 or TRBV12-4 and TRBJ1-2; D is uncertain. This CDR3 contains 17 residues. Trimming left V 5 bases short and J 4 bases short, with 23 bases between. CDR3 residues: CASSPPHSFRKTYGYTF. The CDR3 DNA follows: TGTGCCAGCAGTCCGCCGCACAGCTTCCGAAAGACCTATGGCTACACCTTC.

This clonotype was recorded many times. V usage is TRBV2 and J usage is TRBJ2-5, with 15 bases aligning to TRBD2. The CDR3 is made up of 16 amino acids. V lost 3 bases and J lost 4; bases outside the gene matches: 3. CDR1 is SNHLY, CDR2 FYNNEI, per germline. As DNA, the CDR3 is TGTGCCAGCAGTGAGCGGACTAGCGGGGGGGGAGAGACCCAGTACTTC. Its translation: CASSERTSGGGETQYF.

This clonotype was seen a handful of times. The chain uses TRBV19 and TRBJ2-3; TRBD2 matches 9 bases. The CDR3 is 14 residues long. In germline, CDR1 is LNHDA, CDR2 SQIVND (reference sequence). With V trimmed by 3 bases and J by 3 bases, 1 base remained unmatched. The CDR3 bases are TGTGCCAGTAGTATGAGCGGGAGGACAGATACGCAGTATTTT. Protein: CASSMSGRTDTQYF.

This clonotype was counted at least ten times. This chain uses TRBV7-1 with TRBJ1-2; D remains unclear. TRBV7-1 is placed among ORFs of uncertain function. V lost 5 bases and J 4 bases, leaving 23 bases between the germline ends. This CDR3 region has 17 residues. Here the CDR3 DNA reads TGTGCCAGCAGCAAAGGAAATCACGAGGGAAAGACCTATGGCTACACCTTC. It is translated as CASSKGNHEGKTYGYTF.

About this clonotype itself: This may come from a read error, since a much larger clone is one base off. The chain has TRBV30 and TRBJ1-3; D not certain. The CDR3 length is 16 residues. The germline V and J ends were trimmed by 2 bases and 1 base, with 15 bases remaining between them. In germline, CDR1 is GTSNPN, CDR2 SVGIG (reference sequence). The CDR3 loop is CAWSSNGRTSGNTIYF. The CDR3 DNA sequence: TGTGCCTGGAGTTCAAATGGCAGGACGTCTGGAAACACCATATATTTT. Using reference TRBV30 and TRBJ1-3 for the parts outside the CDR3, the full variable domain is SQTIHQWPATLVQPVGSPLSLECTVEGTSNPNLYWYRQAAGRGLQLLFYSVGIGQISSEVPQNLSASRPQDRQFILSSKKLLLSDSGFYLCAWSSNGRTSGNTIYFGEGSWLTVV.

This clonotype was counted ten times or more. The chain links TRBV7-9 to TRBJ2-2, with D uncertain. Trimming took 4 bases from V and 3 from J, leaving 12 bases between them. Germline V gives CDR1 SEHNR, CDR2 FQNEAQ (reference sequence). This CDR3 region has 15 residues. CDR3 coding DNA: TGTGCCAGCAGCTCCCCCCCCCATGACACCGGGGAGCTGTTTTTT. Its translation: CASSSPPHDTGELFF.

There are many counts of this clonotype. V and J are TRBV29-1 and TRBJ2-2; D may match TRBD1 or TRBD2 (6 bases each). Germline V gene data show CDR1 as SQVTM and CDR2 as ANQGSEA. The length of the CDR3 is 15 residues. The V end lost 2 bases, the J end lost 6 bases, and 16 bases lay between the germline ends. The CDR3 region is CSVETGLEGAGELFF. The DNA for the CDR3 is TGCAGCGTTGAAACGGGACTCGAGGGGGCCGGGGAGCTGTTTTTT.

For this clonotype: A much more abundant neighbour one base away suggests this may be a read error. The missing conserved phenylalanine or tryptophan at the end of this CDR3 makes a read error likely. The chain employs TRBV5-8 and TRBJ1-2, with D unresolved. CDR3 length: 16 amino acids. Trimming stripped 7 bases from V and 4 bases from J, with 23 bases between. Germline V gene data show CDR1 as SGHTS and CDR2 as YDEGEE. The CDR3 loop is CASAVSHPRKTYGYTL. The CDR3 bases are TGTGCCAGCGCGGTCAGTCATCCACGAAAGACCTATGGCTACACCCTC.

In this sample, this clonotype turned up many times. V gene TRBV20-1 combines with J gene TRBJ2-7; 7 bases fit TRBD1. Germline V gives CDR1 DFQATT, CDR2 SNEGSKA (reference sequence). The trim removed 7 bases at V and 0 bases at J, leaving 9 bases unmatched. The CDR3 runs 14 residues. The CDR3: CSGIRQGSSYEQYF. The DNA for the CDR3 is TGCAGTGGGATCCGACAGGGCAGCTCCTACGAGCAGTACTTC.

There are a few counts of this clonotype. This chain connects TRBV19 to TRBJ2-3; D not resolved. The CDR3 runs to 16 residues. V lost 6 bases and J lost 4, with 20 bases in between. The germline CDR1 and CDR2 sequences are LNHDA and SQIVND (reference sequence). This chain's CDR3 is CASRLRRAEGADTQYF. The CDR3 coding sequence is TGTGCCAGTAGGTTACGGCGCGCCGAAGGCGCAGATACGCAGTATTTT.

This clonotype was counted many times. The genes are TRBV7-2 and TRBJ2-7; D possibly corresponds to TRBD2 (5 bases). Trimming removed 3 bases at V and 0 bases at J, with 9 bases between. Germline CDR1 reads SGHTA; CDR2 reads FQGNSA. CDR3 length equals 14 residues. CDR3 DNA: TGTGCCAGCAGCTTCGACTATAGCTCCTACGAGCAGTACTTC. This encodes CASSFDYSSYEQYF.

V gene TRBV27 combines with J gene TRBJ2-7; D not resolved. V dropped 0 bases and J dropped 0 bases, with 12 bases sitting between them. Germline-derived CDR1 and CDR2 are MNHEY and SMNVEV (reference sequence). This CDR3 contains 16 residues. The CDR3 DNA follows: TGTGCCAGCAGTTTATCTGTCCAGATATTCTCCTACGAGCAGTACTTC. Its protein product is CASSLSVQIFSYEQYF.

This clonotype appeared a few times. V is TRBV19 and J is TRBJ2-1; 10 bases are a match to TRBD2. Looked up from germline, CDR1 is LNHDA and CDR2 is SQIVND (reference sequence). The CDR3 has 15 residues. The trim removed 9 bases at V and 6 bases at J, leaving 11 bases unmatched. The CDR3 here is CASTLPGLASNEQFF. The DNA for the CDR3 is TGTGCCAGCACACTACCGGGACTAGCGTCCAATGAGCAGTTCTTC.

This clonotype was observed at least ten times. The CDR3 DNA is TGCAGTGCCCTAGCGGGAGGACCCTACGAGCAGTACTTC. It codes for CSALAGGPYEQYF. The chain carries TRBV20-1 and TRBJ2-7, with TRBD2 matching over 11 bases. With V trimmed by 6 bases and J by 2 bases, 3 bases remained unmatched. The germline V gene encodes CDR1 DFQATT and CDR2 SNEGSKA (reference sequence). The CDR3 has 13 amino acids.

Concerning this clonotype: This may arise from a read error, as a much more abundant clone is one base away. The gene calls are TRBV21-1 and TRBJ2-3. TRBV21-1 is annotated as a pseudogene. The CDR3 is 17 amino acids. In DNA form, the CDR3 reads TGTGCCGGCAGAGGTGAGGTAGCTACAGTCATGCAAGATACGCAGTATTTT. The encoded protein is CAGRGEVATVMQDTQYF.

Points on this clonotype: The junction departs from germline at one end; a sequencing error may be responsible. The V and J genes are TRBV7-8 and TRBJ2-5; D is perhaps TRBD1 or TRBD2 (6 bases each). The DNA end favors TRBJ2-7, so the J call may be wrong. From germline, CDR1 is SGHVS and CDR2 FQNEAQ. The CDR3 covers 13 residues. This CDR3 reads CTSSPGGTYEQYF. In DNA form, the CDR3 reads TGTACCAGCAGCCCCGGGGGCACATACGAGCAGTACTTC.

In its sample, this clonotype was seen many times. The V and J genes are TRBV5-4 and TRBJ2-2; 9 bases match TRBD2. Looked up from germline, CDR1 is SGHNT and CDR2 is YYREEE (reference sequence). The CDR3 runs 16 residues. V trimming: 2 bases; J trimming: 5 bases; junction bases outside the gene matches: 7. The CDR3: CASSFTSGLGTGELFF. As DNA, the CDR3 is TGTGCCAGCAGCTTCACTAGCGGGTTGGGAACCGGGGAGCTGTTTTTT. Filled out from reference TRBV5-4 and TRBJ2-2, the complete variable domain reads ETGVTQSPTHLIKTRGQQVTLRCSSQSGHNTVSWYQQALGQGPQFIFQYYREEENGRGNFPPRFSGLQFPNYSSELNVNALELDDSALYLCASSFTSGLGTGELFFGEGSRLTVL.

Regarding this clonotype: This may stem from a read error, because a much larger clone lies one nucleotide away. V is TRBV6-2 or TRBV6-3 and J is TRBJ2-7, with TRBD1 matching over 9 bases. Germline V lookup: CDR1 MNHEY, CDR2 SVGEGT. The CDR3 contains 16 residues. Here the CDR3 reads CTSSYSMDRGHYEQYF. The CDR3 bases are TGTACCAGCAGTTACAGTATGGACAGGGGTCACTACGAGCAGTACTTC.